This T cell receptor beta chain originates from a study of regulatory T cells in long-lasting Graves disease. As to time point: persistent/refractory GD, antithyroid drugs over 5 years with positive TRAb. Researchers made the TCR library from RNA that was extracted from PBMCs. This CDR3 region has 15 residues. The V and J ends lost 6 bases and 3 bases respectively, with 15 bases between them. The germline V gene encodes CDR1 MNHEY and CDR2 SVGEGT. Building the TCR beta libraries relied on iRepertoire HTBI primers, and CDR3 regions underwent Arm-PCR. A single record per CDR3 protein comes from TCRdb applying MiXCR to the multiplex PCR reads. The sample consists of more than 650,000 distinct CDR3 sequences, approximately 31% of them appearing once.

Specimen: peripheral blood mononuclear cells (PBMCs), collected when the disease was refractory, from a patient treated with antithyroid drugs. The source of this sequence is a female donor with Graves disease. The V and J genes are TRBV6-2 or TRBV6-3 and TRBJ1-5, with unresolved D. The CDR3 sequence is CASSPEGINNQPQHF. CDR3 coding DNA: TGTGCCAGCAGCCCCGAAGGGATTAACAATCAGCCCCAGCATTTT.